The clone carrying this T cell receptor beta chain came up a few times. No antigen is known for it. This sample stems from a study of CD8 T cells in ankylosing spondylitis. Whole-study findings and limits: Ankylosing spondylitis blood appeared to be characterized by a TCR beta motif of eight highly homologous variants. Reactive arthritis synovial fluid and blood were previously reported to contain some motif variants. There was reportedly significant enrichment of clones that were disease-linked in matched ankylosing spondylitis synovial fluid.

TCRdb reprocessed the 5' RACE reads via MiXCR and lists one record per CDR3 protein. The table includes roughly 300,000 distinct CDR3 sequences, 8% detected once. The CDR3 contains 13 residues. Trimming removed 5 bases at V and 10 bases at J, with 17 bases between. CDR1 and CDR2 (germline): SGHTA, FQGNSA. The sample consisted of blood, either unsorted or a sorted T cell fraction (not recorded which). The sequence was collected from a male donor with ankylosing spondylitis. V gene TRBV7-2 combines with J gene TRBJ1-1; a weak D match, TRBD1 (6 bases). In DNA, the CDR3 is TGTGCCAGCAGCACCCGACAGGCCTTTAGAGCTTTCTTT. The encoded protein is CASSTRQAFRAFF.